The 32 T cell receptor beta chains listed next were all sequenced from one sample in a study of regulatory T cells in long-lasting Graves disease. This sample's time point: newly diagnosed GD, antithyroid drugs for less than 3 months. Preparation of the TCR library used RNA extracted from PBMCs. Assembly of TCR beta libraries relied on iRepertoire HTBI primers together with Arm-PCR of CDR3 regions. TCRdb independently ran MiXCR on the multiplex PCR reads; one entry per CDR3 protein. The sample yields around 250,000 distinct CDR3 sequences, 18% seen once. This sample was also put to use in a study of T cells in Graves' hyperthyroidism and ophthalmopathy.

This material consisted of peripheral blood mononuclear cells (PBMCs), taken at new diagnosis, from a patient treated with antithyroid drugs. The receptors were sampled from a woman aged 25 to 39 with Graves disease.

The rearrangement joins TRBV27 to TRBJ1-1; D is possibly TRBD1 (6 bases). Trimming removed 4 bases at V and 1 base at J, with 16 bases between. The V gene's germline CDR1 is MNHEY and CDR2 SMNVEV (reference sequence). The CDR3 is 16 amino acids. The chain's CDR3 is CASSSDKRGPNTEAFF. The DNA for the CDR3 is TGTGCCAGCAGTTCAGATAAGCGGGGGCCGAACACTGAAGCTTTCTTT.

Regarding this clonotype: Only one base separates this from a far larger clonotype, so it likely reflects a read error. CDR3 sequence (DNA): TGTGTCAGCAGCCGAGGGACTAGCGGGGCCCAAGAGACCCAGTACTTC. Translation gives CVSSRGTSGAQETQYF. V usage is TRBV11-2 and J usage is TRBJ2-5, with 13 bases fitting TRBD2. Germline V gene sequence: CDR1 SGHAT, CDR2 FQNNGV. This CDR3 has 16 residues.

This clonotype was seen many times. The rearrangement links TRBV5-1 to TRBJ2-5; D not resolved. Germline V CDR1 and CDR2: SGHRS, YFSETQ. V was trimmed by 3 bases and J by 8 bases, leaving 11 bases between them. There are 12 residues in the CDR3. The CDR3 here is CASSSRLTTQYF. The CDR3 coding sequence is TGCGCCAGCAGCTCACGACTGACAACCCAGTACTTC.

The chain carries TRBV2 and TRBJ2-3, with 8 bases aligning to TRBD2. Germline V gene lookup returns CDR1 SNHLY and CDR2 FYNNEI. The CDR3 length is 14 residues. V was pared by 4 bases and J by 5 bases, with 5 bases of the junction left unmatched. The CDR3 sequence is CASSGRGGLDTQYF. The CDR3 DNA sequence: TGTGCCAGCAGTGGCCGGGGGGGCCTAGATACGCAGTATTTT.

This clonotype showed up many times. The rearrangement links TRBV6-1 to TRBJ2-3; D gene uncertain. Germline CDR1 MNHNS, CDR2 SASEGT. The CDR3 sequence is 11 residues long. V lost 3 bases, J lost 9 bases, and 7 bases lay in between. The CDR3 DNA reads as TGTGCCAGCAGTGAGCAGCGAACGCAGTATTTT. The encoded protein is CASSEQRTQYF.

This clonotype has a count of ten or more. The CDR3 nucleotides read TGTGCCAGCAGCCGTGACAGGGCGAGAGAGACCCAGTACTTC. It is translated as CASSRDRARETQYF. V usage is TRBV11-2 and J usage is TRBJ2-5; 7 bases line up with TRBD1. V dropped 5 bases and J dropped 4; count of bases not matched to a gene: 7. The CDR3 length is 14 residues. Germline CDR1 reads SGHAT; CDR2 reads FQNNGV. The full variable domain, completed using reference TRBV11-2 and TRBJ2-5, is EAGVAQSPRYKIIEKRQSVAFWCNPISGHATLYWYQQILGQGPKLLIQFQNNGVVDDSQLPKDRFSAERLKGVDSTLKIQPAKLEDSAVYLCASSRDRARETQYFGPGTRLLVL.

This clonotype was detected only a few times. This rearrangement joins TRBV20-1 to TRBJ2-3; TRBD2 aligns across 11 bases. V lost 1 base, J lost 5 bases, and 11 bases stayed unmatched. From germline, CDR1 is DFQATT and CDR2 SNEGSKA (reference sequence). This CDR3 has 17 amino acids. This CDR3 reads CSARVLSGGVILDTQYF. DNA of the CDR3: TGCAGTGCTAGAGTTCTTAGCGGGGGGGTGATATTAGATACGCAGTATTTT.

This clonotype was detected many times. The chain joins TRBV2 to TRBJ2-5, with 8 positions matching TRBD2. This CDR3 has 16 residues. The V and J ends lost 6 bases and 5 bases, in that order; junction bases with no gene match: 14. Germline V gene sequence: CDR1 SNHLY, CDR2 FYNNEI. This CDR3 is CASRALGAGGSETQYF. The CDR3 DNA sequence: TGTGCCAGCAGGGCCCTGGGGGCGGGGGGATCGGAGACCCAGTACTTC.

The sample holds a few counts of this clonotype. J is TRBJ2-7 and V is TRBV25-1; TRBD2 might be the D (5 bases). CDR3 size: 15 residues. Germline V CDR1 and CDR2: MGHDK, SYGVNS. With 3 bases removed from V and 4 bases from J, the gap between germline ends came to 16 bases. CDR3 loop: CASSEPGYLFYEQYF. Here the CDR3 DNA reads TGTGCCAGCAGTGAGCCGGGGTACCTTTTTTACGAGCAGTACTTC.

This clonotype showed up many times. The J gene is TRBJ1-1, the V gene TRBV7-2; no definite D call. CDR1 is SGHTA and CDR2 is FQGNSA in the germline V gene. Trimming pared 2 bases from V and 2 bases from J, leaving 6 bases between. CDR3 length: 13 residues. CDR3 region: CASSLWQNTEAFF. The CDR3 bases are TGTGCCAGCAGCTTATGGCAAAACACTGAAGCTTTCTTT.

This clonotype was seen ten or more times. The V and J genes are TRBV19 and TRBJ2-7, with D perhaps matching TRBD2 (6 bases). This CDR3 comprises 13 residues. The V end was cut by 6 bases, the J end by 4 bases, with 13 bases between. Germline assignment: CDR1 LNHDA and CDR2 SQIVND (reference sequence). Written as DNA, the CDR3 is TGTGCCAGTAGAGGTGGCGGGGCATACGAGCAGTACTTC. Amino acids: CASRGGGAYEQYF.

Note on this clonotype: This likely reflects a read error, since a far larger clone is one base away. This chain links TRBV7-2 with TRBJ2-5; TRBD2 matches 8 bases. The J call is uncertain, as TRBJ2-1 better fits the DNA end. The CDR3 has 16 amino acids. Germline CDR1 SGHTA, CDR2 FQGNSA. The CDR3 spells CASSLARTSYHNEQFF. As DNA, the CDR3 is TGTGCCAGCAGCCTAGCCAGGACTAGCTACCACAATGAGCAGTTCTTC.

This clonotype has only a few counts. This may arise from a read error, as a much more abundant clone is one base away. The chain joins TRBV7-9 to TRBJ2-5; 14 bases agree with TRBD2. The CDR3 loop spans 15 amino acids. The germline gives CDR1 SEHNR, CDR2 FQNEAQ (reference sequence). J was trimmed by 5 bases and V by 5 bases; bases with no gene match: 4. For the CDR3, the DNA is TGTGCCAGCAGCAAGACTAGCGGGGGGGCGGAGACCCAGTACTTC. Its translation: CASSKTSGGAETQYF.

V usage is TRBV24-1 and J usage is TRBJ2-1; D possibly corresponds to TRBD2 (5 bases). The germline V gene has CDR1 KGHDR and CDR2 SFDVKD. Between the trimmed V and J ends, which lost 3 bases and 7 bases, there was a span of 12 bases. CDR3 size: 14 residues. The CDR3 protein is CATSDPKGRNEQFF. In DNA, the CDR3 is TGTGCCACCAGTGATCCCAAAGGGAGAAATGAGCAGTTCTTC.

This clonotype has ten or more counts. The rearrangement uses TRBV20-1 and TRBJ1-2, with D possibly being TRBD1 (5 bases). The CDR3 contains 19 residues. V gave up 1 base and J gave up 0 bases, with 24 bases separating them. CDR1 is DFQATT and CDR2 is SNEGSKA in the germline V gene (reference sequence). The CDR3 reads CSARGGAWSTLWANYGYTF. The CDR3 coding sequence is TGCAGTGCTAGAGGAGGGGCTTGGTCAACGCTATGGGCTAACTATGGCTACACCTTC.

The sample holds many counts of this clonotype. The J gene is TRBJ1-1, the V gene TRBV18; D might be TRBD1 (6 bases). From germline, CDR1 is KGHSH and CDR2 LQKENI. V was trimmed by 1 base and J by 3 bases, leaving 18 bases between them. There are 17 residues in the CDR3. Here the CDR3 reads CASSPRGQGGVDTEAFF. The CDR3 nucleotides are TGTGCCAGCTCACCACGGGGGCAGGGAGGGGTAGACACTGAAGCTTTCTTT.

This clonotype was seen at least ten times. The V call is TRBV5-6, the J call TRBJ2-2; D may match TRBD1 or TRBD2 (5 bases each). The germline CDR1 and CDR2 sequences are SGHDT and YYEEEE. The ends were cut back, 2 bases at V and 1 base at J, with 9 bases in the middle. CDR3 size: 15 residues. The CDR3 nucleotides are TGTGCCAGCAGCTTCGACAGCGGGAACACCGGGGAGCTGTTTTTT. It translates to CASSFDSGNTGELFF. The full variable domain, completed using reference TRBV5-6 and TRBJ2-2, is DAGVTQSPTHLIKTRGQQVTLRCSPKSGHDTVSWYQQALGQGPQFIFQYYEEEERQRGNFPDRFSGHQFPNYSSELNVNALLLGDSALYLCASSFDSGNTGELFFGEGSRLTVL.

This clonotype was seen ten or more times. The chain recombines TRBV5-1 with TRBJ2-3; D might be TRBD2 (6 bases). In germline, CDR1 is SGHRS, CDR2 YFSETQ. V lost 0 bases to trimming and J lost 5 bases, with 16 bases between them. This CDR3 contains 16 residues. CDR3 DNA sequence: TGCGCCAGCAGCTTGGCCGGCGGGGAGGTCGGAGATACGCAGTATTTT. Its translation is CASSLAGGEVGDTQYF.

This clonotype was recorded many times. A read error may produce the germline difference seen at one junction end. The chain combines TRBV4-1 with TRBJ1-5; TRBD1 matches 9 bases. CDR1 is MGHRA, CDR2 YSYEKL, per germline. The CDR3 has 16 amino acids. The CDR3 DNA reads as TGTGCCAGCAGCCAACGTGGGACAGGGCAAGATCAGCCCCAGCATTTT. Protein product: CASSQRGTGQDQPQHF.

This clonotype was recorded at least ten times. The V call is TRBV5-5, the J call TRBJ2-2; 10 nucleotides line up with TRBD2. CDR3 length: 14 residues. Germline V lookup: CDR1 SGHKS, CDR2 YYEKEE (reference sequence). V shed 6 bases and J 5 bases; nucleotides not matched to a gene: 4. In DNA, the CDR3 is TGTGCCAGCAAAAGCGGGGGGGCAACCGGGGAGCTGTTTTTT. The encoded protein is CASKSGGATGELFF.

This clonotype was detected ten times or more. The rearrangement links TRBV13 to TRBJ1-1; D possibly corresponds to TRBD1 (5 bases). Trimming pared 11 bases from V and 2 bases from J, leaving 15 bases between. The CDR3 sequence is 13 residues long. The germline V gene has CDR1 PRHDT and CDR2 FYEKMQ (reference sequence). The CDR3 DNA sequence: TGTGCCCTTGATCCTGGGGGAAACACTGAAGCTTTCTTT. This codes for CALDPGGNTEAFF.

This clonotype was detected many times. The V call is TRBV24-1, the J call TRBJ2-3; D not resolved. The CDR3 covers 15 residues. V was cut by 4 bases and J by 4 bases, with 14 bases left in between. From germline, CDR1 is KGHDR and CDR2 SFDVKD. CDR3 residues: CATSDQRGFSDTQYF. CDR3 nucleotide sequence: TGTGCCACCAGTGACCAAAGAGGCTTTTCAGATACGCAGTATTTT.

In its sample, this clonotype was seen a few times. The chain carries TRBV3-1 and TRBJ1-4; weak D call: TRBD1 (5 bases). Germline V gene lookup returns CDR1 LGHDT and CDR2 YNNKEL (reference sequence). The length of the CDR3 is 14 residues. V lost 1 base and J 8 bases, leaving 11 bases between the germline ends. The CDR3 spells CASSQGREGEKLFF. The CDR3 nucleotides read TGTGCCAGCAGCCAAGGGCGGGAGGGGGAAAAACTGTTTTTT.

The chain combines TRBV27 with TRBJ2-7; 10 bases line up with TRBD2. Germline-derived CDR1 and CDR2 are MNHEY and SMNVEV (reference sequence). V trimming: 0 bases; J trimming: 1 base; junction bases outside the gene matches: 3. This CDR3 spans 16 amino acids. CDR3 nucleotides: TGTGCCAGCAGTTTATCGCTAGCGGGAGTTTCCTACGAGCAGTACTTC. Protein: CASSLSLAGVSYEQYF.

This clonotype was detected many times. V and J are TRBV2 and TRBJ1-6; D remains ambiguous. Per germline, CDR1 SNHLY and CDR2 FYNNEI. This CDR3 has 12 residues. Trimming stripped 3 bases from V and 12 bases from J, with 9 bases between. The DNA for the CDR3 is TGTGCCAGCAGTGACGGAAAAGAACCCCTCCACTTT. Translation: CASSDGKEPLHF.

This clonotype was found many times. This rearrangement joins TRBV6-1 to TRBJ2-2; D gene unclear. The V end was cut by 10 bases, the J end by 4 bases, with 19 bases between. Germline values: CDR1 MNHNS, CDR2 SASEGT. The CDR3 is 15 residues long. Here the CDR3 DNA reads TGTGCCACCCTGGGTGGAAGAAGTAGCACCGGGGAGCTGTTTTTT. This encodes CATLGGRSSTGELFF.

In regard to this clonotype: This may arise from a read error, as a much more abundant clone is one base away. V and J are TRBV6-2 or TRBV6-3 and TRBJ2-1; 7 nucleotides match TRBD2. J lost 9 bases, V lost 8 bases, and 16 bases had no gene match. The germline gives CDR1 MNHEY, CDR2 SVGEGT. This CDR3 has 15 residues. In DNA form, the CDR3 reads TGTGCCAGCGGATTGAGCGGGGCTCTCGGGGGTGAGCAGTTCTTC. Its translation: CASGLSGALGGEQFF.

The CDR3 sequence is CASQYGTGFDIQYF. DNA for the CDR3: TGTGCCAGCCAGTATGGGACAGGGTTTGACATTCAGTACTTC. This chain uses TRBV7-2 with TRBJ2-4; 9 nucleotides agree with TRBD1. The CDR3 spans 14 residues. The germline gives CDR1 SGHTA, CDR2 FQGNSA. Trimming took 8 bases from V and 8 from J; bases not matched to a gene: 10.

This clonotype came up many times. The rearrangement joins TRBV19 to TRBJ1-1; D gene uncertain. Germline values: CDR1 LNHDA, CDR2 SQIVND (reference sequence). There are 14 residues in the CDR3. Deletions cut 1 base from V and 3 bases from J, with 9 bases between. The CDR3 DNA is TGTGCCAGTAGTATAGGTTGGGGTTACACTGAAGCTTTCTTT. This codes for CASSIGWGYTEAFF. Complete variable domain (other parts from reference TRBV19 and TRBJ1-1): DGGITQSPKYLFRKEGQNVTLSCEQNLNHDAMYWYRQDPGQGLRLIYYSQIVNDFQKGDIAEGYSVSREKKESFPLTVTSAQKNPTAFYLCASSIGWGYTEAFFGQGTRLTVV.

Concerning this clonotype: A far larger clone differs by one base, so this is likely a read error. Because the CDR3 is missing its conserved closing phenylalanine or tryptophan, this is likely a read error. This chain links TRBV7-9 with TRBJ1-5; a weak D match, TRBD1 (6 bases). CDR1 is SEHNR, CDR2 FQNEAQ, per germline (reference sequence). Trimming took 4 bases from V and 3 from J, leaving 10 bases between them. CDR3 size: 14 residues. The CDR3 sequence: CASSSGQYNQPQHS. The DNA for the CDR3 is TGTGCCAGCAGCTCTGGACAGTACAATCAGCCCCAGCATTCT.

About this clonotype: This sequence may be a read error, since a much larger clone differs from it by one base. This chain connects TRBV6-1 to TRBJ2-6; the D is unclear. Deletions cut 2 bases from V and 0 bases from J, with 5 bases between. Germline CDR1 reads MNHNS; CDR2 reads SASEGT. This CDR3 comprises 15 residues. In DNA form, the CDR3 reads TGTGCCAGCAGTGAAAACGACTCTGGGGCCAACGTCCTGACTTTC. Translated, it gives CASSENDSGANVLTF.

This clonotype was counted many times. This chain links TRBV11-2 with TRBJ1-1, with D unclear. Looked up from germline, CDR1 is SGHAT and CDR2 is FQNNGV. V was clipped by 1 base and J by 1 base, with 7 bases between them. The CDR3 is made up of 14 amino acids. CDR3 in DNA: TGTGCCAGCAGCTTAGGTATGAAGAACACTGAAGCTTTCTTT. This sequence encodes CASSLGMKNTEAFF.